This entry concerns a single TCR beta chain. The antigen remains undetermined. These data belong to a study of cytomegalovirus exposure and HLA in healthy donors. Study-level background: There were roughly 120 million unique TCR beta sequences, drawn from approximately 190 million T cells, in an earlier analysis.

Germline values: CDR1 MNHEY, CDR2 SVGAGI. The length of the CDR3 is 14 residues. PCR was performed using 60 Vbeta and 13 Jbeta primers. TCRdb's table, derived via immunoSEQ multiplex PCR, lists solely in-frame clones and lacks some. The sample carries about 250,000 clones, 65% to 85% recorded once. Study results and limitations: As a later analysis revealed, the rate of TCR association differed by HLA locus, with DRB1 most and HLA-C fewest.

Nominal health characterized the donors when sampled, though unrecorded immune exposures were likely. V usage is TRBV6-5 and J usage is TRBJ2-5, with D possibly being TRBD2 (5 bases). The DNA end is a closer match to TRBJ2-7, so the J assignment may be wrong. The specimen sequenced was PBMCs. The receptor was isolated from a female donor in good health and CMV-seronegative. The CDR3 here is CASSPGTRRYEQYF. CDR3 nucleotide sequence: TGTGCCAGCAGCCCCGGAACTAGGAGGTACGAGCAGTACTTC.